The next 20 T cell receptor beta chains were all read from a single sample in a study of blood T cells in healthy people across ages. Together with a sample-barcoded 5' primer, a J-beta primer mix was included in a second PCR lasting roughly 6 to 12 cycles. Using its own MiXCR run on the 5' RACE reads, TCRdb lists one record per CDR3 protein. The sample consists of fewer than 2 million distinct CDR3 sequences, more than 35% of them appearing once. Source material: blood. These receptors all stem from a human donor in good health.

CDR3 nucleotide sequence: TGCGCCAGCAGCCAAGAAGCGCAATCCTACGAGCAGTACTTC. Translation gives CASSQEAQSYEQYF. This sequence joins TRBV4-1 and TRBJ2-7; D call uncertain. Germline V gives CDR1 MGHRA, CDR2 YSYEKL. V was clipped by 0 bases and J by 1 base, with 7 bases between them. The CDR3 sequence is 14 residues long.

This chain uses TRBV5-1 with TRBJ2-5; D remains ambiguous. Per the germline V gene, CDR1 is SGHRS and CDR2 is YFSETQ. V was shortened by 0 bases and J by 5 bases, with 11 bases between the two germline ends. The CDR3 loop spans 14 amino acids. In nucleotides, the CDR3 is TGCGCCAGCAGCTTGGAACCGGCGCGGGAGACCCAGTACTTC. Translated, it gives CASSLEPARETQYF.

This clonotype was detected a few times. The chain links TRBV20-1 to TRBJ2-3; D remains ambiguous. Germline lookup yields CDR1 DFQATT and CDR2 SNEGSKA (reference sequence). CDR3 length: 15 amino acids. V dropped 5 bases and J dropped 1 base, with 16 bases sitting between them. The CDR3 reads CSAELTRVRTDTQYF. DNA for the CDR3: TGCAGTGCTGAACTAACCCGGGTCCGCACAGATACGCAGTATTTT.

This clonotype has just a few counts. The chain employs TRBV6-5 and TRBJ2-7; no definite D call. Deletions cut 0 bases from V and 7 bases from J, with 10 bases between. Per the germline V gene, CDR1 is MNHEY and CDR2 is SVGAGI. This CDR3 is 13 amino acids long. This chain's CDR3 is CASSYSNSGEQYF. The CDR3 DNA reads as TGTGCCAGCAGTTACTCGAATTCTGGAGAGCAGTACTTC.

This rearrangement joins TRBV4-3 to TRBJ1-1; weak D call: TRBD1 (6 bases). Germline CDR1 is LGHNA and CDR2 is YSLEER. Trimming left V 4 bases short and J 4 bases short, with 16 bases between. The CDR3 is 15 amino acids. The CDR3 is CASSRGTGRSTEAFF. CDR3 coding DNA: TGCGCCAGCAGCCGGGGCACAGGGCGTAGCACTGAAGCTTTCTTT.

This clonotype has a handful of counts. The V call is TRBV10-3, the J call TRBJ2-3; tentatively, D is TRBD2 (5 bases). This CDR3 is built from 13 residues. V lost 11 bases to trimming and J lost 0 bases, with 12 bases between them. Per the germline V gene, CDR1 is ENHRY and CDR2 is SYGVKD. CDR3: CAYSLASTDTQYF. The CDR3 nucleotides are TGTGCCTATTCGCTAGCTAGCACAGATACGCAGTATTTT.

The J gene is TRBJ2-5, the V gene TRBV7-2; D unresolved. This CDR3 is built from 19 residues. Germline CDR1 SGHTA, CDR2 FQGNSA. V was pared by 1 base and J by 0 bases, with 21 bases between. The CDR3 reads CASSLGPLTSAAYQETQYF. CDR3 DNA sequence: TGTGCCAGCAGCTTAGGGCCGCTTACATCAGCCGCGTACCAAGAGACCCAGTACTTC.

The chain joins TRBV4-2 to TRBJ1-5, with D perhaps matching TRBD1 (6 bases). V shed 0 bases and J shed 1 base, with 13 bases lying between them. The CDR3 covers 17 residues. Germline CDR1 and CDR2: LGHNA and YNFKEQ. The DNA for the CDR3 is TGTGCCAGCAGCCAAGAGGGTAGGACAGTGAGCAATCAGCCCCAGCATTTT. Translation: CASSQEGRTVSNQPQHF.

In this sample, this clonotype turned up a few times. The chain carries TRBV10-3 and TRBJ1-1; no firm D call. V was pared by 6 bases and J by 0 bases, with 14 bases between. This CDR3 spans 15 amino acids. The germline gives CDR1 ENHRY, CDR2 SYGVKD. The DNA of the CDR3 is TGTGCCATCAGAACCAACCCCACAATGAACACTGAAGCTTTCTTT. It specifies CAIRTNPTMNTEAFF.

The V gene is TRBV6-1, the J gene TRBJ2-7; D unresolved. Germline CDR1 reads MNHNS; CDR2 reads SASEGT. CDR3 length: 14 amino acids. The V end was cut by 2 bases, the J end by 1 base, with 9 bases between. CDR3 loop: CASSEIPASYEQYF. The CDR3 DNA is TGTGCCAGCAGTGAAATACCCGCATCCTACGAGCAGTACTTC.

CDR3 in DNA: TGCGCCAGCAGCTTGGAGGGAAACGGCTATGGCTACACCTTC. As protein: CASSLEGNGYGYTF. The rearrangement uses TRBV5-1 and TRBJ1-2; D remains ambiguous. Per the germline V gene, CDR1 is SGHRS and CDR2 is YFSETQ. CDR3 length: 14 residues. V lost 0 bases to trimming and J lost 4 bases, with 10 bases between them.

The chain uses TRBV7-3 and TRBJ1-1; the D is unclear. Germline V lookup: CDR1 SGHTA, CDR2 FQGTGA. The CDR3 covers 15 residues. V gave up 3 bases and J gave up 4 bases, with 15 bases separating them. CDR3 DNA: TGTGCCAGCAGCTTGGGCGGCCCCACGGCCACTGAAGCTTTCTTT. Translating gives CASSLGGPTATEAFF.

Comments on this clonotype: A much larger clone differs by one base, so this may be a read error. The chain links TRBV12-3 or TRBV12-4 to TRBJ2-5, with 12 bases identical to TRBD2. J gave up 7 bases and V 6 bases, and 9 bases lay outside the gene matches. This CDR3 has 15 residues. The chain's CDR3 is CASSPSGGACVTQYF. For the CDR3, the DNA is TGTGCCAGCAGCCCTAGCGGGGGGGCGTGTGTGACCCAGTACTTC.

The gene calls are TRBV7-4 and TRBJ2-5; possibly TRBD2 for D (6 bases). The germline gives CDR1 SGHVT, CDR2 SQSDAQ. Trimming cost V 5 bases and J 6 bases, with 31 bases left between them. The CDR3 has 19 amino acids. Here the CDR3 reads CASSLSSDGCGAHRKTQYF. CDR3 in DNA: TGTGCCAGCAGCCTCTCTAGCGATGGCTGCGGGGCCCACCGAAAGACCCAGTACTTC.

The chain employs TRBV4-1 and TRBJ1-1; D gene uncertain. Deletions cut 4 bases from V and 4 bases from J, with 13 bases between. This CDR3 is built from 14 residues. Germline values: CDR1 MGHRA, CDR2 YSYEKL. The CDR3 spells CASSPLGPLTEAFF. The CDR3 DNA is TGCGCCAGCAGCCCCCTTGGGCCTCTCACTGAAGCTTTCTTT.

This chain joins TRBV7-2 and TRBJ1-5; no clear D. Germline assignment: CDR1 SGHTA and CDR2 FQGNSA. Trimming left V 5 bases short and J 5 bases short, with 16 bases between. CDR3 length equals 15 residues. The CDR3 protein is CASSRLSGQDQPQHF. The CDR3 bases are TGTGCCAGCAGCCGACTATCAGGCCAAGATCAGCCCCAGCATTTT.

This clonotype was seen a few times. The chain uses TRBV7-8 and TRBJ2-7; TRBD1 matches 7 bases. Gene TRBJ2-5 matches the end of the DNA better, so the J call may be wrong. This CDR3 has 17 residues. CDR1 and CDR2 (germline): SGHVS, FQNEAQ. CDR3 residues: CASSTHHGARGKETQYF. The DNA of the CDR3 is TGTGCCAGCAGCACCCATCATGGAGCCAGGGGGAAAGAGACCCAGTACTTC.

The V and J genes are TRBV5-1 and TRBJ2-5; D is tentatively TRBD1 or TRBD2 (5 bases each). Germline V gene lookup returns CDR1 SGHRS and CDR2 YFSETQ. Trimming took 4 bases from V and 4 from J, leaving 11 bases between them. This CDR3 is 13 amino acids long. CDR3 sequence reads: CASSQGDGETQYF. CDR3 sequence (DNA): TGCGCCAGCAGCCAAGGGGACGGAGAGACCCAGTACTTC. Looking up the rest from reference TRBV5-1 and TRBJ2-5 gives the full variable domain: KAGVTQTPRYLIKTRGQQVTLSCSPISGHRSVSWYQQTPGQGLQFLFEYFSETQRNKGNFPGRFSGRQFSNSRSEMNVSTLELGDSALYLCASSQGDGETQYFGPGTRLLVL.

The rearrangement joins TRBV5-1 to TRBJ2-7; D is possibly TRBD1 (6 bases). This CDR3 contains 19 residues. Trimming stripped 2 bases from V and 0 bases from J, with 24 bases between. CDR1 is SGHRS and CDR2 is YFSETQ in the germline V gene. CDR3: CASSLWATGSHGSSYEQYF. Written as DNA, the CDR3 is TGCGCCAGCAGCTTATGGGCCACAGGGTCCCACGGAAGCTCCTACGAGCAGTACTTC.

The chain combines TRBV4-3 with TRBJ2-1, with D possibly TRBD1 on 6 matching bases. V lost 3 bases to trimming and J lost 10 bases, with 7 bases between them. The CDR3 consists of 11 residues. The V gene's germline CDR1 is LGHNA and CDR2 YSLEER. For the CDR3, the DNA is TGCGCCAGCAGCCACGGGACAGAGCAGTTCTTC. Its protein product is CASSHGTEQFF.